This paragraph covers one TCR beta chain sequence. Antigen unknown. This sample was included in a study of siplizumab effects on memory and regulatory T cells. Findings of the study overall: Suppressive capability of dividing Tregs from siplizumab cultures went unverified. With siplizumab, cumulative frequency of CD4+ memory-derived alloreactive sequences dropped significantly.

The assay was immunoSEQ multiplex PCR, and TCRdb's table has in-frame clones only and misses some. Found here are tens of thousands of clones, approximately 88% of them singletons; the top ten hold less than 0.3%. The CDR3 contains 13 residues. The ends lost 8 bases at V and 1 base at J; junction bases unmatched: 3. Germline values: CDR1 MNHNY, CDR2 SVGAGI (reference sequence). This chain connects TRBV6-6 to TRBJ2-7; 9 positions match TRBD1. The receptor's source is a human donor in good health. The sample taken for sequencing was naive CD4+ T cells sorted from blood. The CDR3 DNA reads as TGTGCCAGCGCGGACAGGGGTTCCTACGAGCAGTACTTC. Translated: CASADRGSYEQYF.